Listed below are T cell receptor beta chains from one sample, sequenced in a study of blood T cell repertoires in COVID-19. Measured with immunoSEQ multiplex PCR; TCRdb has only the in-frame clones, and not every one. Found here are 89,000 or so clones, around 92% of them singletons; the top ten hold around 2.8%. Sequenced sample: peripheral blood. Receptors originate from a man over 45 with COVID-19, enrolled during active disease. CDR3s include the opening cysteine and the closing phenylalanine or tryptophan. Fields, in order: D gene, V gene, J gene, clone size, CDR3 DNA, CDR3 protein. D genes are given only for firm matches. The listing skips clone size in some rows; elsewhere it reads once, few, many or a size class.

d_call: TRBD1; v_call: TRBV4-1; j_call: TRBJ1-1; clone_size: once; cdr3_nt: TGCGCCAGCAGCCGCATCGTTGGACAGGTTGGCACTGAAGCTTTCTTT; cdr3_aa: CASSRIVGQVGTEAFF
d_call: NA; v_call: TRBV6-1; j_call: TRBJ1-5; clone_size: NA; cdr3_nt: TGTGCCAGCAGTGAAGTCGCGAATCAGCCCCAGCATTTT; cdr3_aa: CASSEVANQPQHF
d_call: TRBD1; v_call: TRBV2; j_call: TRBJ1-4; clone_size: NA; cdr3_nt: TGTGCCAGCAGTGGCCGGGACAGGGGTGAAAAACTGTTTTTT; cdr3_aa: CASSGRDRGEKLFF
d_call: TRBD2; v_call: TRBV5-1; j_call: TRBJ2-3; clone_size: NA; cdr3_nt: TGCGCCAGCAGCTTGGATCTAGCGGGGGCAAACACAGATACGCAGTATTTT; cdr3_aa: CASSLDLAGANTDTQYF
d_call: NA; v_call: TRBV5-6; j_call: TRBJ2-7; clone_size: NA; cdr3_nt: TGTGCCAGCAGCTTGGCAGGTAACGAGCAGTACTTC; cdr3_aa: CASSLAGNEQYF
d_call: TRBD1; v_call: TRBV6-5; j_call: TRBJ1-1; clone_size: once; cdr3_nt: TGTGCCAGCAGGAGAACCGGGACAGAGAACACTGAAGCTTTCTTT; cdr3_aa: CASRRTGTENTEAFF
d_call: NA; v_call: TRBV20-1; j_call: TRBJ2-7; clone_size: NA; cdr3_nt: TGCAGTGCTAGTGGGCAGGAATACTACGAGCAGTACTTC; cdr3_aa: CSASGQEYYEQYF
d_call: NA; v_call: TRBV24-1; j_call: TRBJ2-3; clone_size: NA; cdr3_nt: TGTGCCACCAGTGATTCCCCCCCCAGGTCTTCTAGCACAGATACGCAGTATTTT; cdr3_aa: CATSDSPPRSSSTDTQYF
d_call: NA; v_call: TRBV5-4; j_call: TRBJ1-2; clone_size: NA; cdr3_nt: TGTGCCAGCAGCCCTGCCGGTCTCCTCTATGGCTACACCTTC; cdr3_aa: CASSPAGLLYGYTF
d_call: NA; v_call: TRBV5-5; j_call: TRBJ2-2; clone_size: NA; cdr3_nt: TGTGCCAGCAGCTTGATGGGGGCGGGCACCGGGGAGCTGTTTTTT; cdr3_aa: CASSLMGAGTGELFF
d_call: NA; v_call: TRBV5-1; j_call: TRBJ1-6; clone_size: NA; cdr3_nt: TGCGCCAGCAGCTTGGGTGGTCGCCAGGCTAATTCACCCCTCCACTTT; cdr3_aa: CASSLGGRQANSPLHF
d_call: TRBD1; v_call: TRBV5-4; j_call: TRBJ1-1; clone_size: NA; cdr3_nt: TGTGCCAGCAGCCCAAGACAGGGGATCCCTGAAGCTTTCTTT; cdr3_aa: CASSPRQGIPEAFF
d_call: NA; v_call: TRBV5-1; j_call: TRBJ2-2; clone_size: NA; cdr3_nt: TGCGCCAGCAGCTCCGGGACTCCCGACACCGGGGAGCTGTTTTTT; cdr3_aa: CASSSGTPDTGELFF
d_call: NA; v_call: TRBV19; j_call: TRBJ2-1; clone_size: NA; cdr3_nt: TGTGCCAGTAGTATAGCCCAAACATCCTACAATGAGCAGTTCTTC; cdr3_aa: CASSIAQTSYNEQFF
d_call: NA; v_call: TRBV19; j_call: TRBJ1-6; clone_size: NA; cdr3_nt: TGTGCCAGTAGTATAACCGTGGGCAGCCACACTTCCCCCCTCCACTTT; cdr3_aa: CASSITVGSHTSPLHF
d_call: NA; v_call: TRBV5-8; j_call: TRBJ1-2; clone_size: NA; cdr3_nt: TGTGCCAGCAGTTCCCTGACACATAGCTACACCTTC; cdr3_aa: CASSSLTHSYTF
d_call: NA; v_call: TRBV30; j_call: TRBJ2-7; clone_size: NA; cdr3_nt: TGTGCCTGGAGTGCCGGGTTCGAGCAGTACTTC; cdr3_aa: CAWSAGFEQYF